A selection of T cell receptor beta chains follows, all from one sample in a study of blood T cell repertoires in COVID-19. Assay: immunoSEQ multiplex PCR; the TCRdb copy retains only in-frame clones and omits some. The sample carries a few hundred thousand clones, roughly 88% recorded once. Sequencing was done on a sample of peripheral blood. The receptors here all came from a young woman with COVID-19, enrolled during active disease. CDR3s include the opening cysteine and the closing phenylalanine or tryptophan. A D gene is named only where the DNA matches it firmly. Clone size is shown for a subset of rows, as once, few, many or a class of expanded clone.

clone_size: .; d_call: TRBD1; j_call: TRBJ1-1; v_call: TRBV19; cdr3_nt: TGTGCCAGTAGCGCAGGGGCAACACAGGGGGCAGCTTTCTTT; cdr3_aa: CASSAGATQGAAFF
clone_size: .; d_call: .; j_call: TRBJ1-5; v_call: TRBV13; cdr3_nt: TGTGCCAGCAGCTTAGGAGGGGGAGGGGGAGACGGGCGGCCCCAGCATTTT; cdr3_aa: CASSLGGGGGDGRPQHF
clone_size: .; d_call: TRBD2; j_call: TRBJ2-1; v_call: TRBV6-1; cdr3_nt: TGTGCCAGCAGTGGGGTTTCCCTGAGCGGGAGGGCCCGCTCCAATGAGCAGTTCTTC; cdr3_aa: CASSGVSLSGRARSNEQFF
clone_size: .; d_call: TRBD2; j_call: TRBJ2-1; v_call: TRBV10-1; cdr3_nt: TGCGCCAGCAGTGAAGCAAAGGCGGGGGGGAGGGATGAGCAGTTCTTC; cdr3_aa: CASSEAKAGGRDEQFF
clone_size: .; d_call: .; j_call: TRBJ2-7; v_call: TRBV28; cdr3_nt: TGTGCCAGCAGTTTAAGACTAGACCCTGGGGAGCAGTACTTC; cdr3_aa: CASSLRLDPGEQYF
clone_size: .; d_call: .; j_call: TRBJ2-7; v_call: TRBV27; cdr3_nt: TGTGCCAGCAGGTACGAAGGACAGGGGTCGTGGCTAGCGGGAAACTACGAGCAGTACTTC; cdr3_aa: CASRYEGQGSWLAGNYEQYF
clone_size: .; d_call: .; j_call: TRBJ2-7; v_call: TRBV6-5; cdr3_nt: TGTGCCAGCAGGATTACTCCAGCGAAGGAGCAGTACTTC; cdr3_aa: CASRITPAKEQYF
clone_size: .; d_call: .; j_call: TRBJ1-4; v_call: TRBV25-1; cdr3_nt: TGTGCCAGCAGTGAGGGTACAGGTTATGAAAAACTGTTTTTT; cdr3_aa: CASSEGTGYEKLFF
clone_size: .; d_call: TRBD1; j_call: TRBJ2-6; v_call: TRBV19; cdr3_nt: TGTGCCAGTAGGGGACAGTACTCTGGGGCCAACGTCCTGACTTTC; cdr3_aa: CASRGQYSGANVLTF
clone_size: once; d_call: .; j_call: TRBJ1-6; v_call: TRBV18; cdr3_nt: TGTGCCAGCTCACCATTAGGAGCGTATAATTCACCCCTCCACTTT; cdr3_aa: CASSPLGAYNSPLHF
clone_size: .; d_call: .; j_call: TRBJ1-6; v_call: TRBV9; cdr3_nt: TGTGCCAGCAGCGTGGACAGTCAGTCACCCCTCCACTTT; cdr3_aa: CASSVDSQSPLHF
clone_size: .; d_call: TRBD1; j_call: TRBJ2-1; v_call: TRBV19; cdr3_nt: TGTGCCAGTAGCCCTGGACAGGGGGCCGACAATGAGCAGTTCTTC; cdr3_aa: CASSPGQGADNEQFF
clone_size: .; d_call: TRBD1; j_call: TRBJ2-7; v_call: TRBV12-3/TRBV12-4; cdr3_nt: TGTGCCAGCGGACAGGGAACCTACGAGCAGTACTTC; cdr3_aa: CASGQGTYEQYF
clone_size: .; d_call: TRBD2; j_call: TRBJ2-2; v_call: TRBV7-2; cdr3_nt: TGTGCCAGCAGCTTACTTGCGGGAGGGAACACCGGGGAGCTGTTTTTT; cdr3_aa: CASSLLAGGNTGELFF
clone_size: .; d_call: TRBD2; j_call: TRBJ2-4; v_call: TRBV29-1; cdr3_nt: TGCAGCGTGGGAGGGGTGGAACTAGCCAAAAACATTCAGTACTTC; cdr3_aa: CSVGGVELAKNIQYF
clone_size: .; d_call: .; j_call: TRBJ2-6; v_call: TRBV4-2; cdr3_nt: TGTGCCAGCAGCCAAGTGGCAGGGGCCTCTGGGGCCAACGTCCTGACTTTC; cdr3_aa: CASSQVAGASGANVLTF
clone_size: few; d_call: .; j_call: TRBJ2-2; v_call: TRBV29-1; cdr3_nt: TGCAGCGGTCGCCCAGAGGACAGTCAATTACCGGGGCTAGCGGCCTTCAACACCGGGGAGCTGTTTTTT; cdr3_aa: CSGRPEDSQLPGLAAFNTGELFF
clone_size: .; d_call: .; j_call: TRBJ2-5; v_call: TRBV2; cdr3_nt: TGTGCCAGCCTCGGGGAGACCCAGTACTTC; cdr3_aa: CASLGETQYF
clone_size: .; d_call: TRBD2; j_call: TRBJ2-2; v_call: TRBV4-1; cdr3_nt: TGCGCCAGCAGCCAAGTTTACGGACTAGCGTTGTCCGGGGAGCTGTTTTTT; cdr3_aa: CASSQVYGLALSGELFF
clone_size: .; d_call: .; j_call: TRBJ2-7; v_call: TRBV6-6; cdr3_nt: TGTGCCAGCAGCGTTGACAGGTCGACCTACGAGCAGTACTTC; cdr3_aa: CASSVDRSTYEQYF
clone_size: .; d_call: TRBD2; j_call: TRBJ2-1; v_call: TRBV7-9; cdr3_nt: TGTGCCAGTACGGGACTAGCGGGACACTGGCGCAATGAGCAGTTCTTC; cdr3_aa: CASTGLAGHWRNEQFF
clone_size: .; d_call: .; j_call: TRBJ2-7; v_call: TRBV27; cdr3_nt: TGTGCCAGCAGACCTCCGGGACTCCAATCCTACGAGCAGTACTTC; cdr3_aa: CASRPPGLQSYEQYF
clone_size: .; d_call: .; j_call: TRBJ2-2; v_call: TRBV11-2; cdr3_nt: TGTGCCAGCAGCTTAGTATTAGCAAGCACCGGGGAGCTGTTTTTT; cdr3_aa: CASSLVLASTGELFF
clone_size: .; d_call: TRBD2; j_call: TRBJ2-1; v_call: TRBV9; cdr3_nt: TGTGCCAGCAGCGTAGACCTAGCGGGAGGAGTCTACAATGAGCAGTTCTTC; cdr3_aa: CASSVDLAGGVYNEQFF
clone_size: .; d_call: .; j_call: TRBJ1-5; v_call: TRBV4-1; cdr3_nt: TGCGCCAGCAGCCAAGATCCCGATCAGCCCCAGCATTTT; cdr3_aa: CASSQDPDQPQHF
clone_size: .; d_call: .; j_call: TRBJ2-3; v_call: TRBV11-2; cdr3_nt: TGTGCCAGCAGCTTAGTTGGGCGGGAAACGCAGTATTTT; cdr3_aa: CASSLVGRETQYF
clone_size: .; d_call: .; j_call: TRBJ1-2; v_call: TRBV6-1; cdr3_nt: TGTGCCAGCAGTGAATGGGGGCAGACAGCTAACTATGGCTACACCTTC; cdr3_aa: CASSEWGQTANYGYTF
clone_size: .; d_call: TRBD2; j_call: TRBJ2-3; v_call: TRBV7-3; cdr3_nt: TGTGCCAGCAGCTTAGGACTAGCGGGAGGCGCAGATACGCAGTATTTT; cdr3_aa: CASSLGLAGGADTQYF
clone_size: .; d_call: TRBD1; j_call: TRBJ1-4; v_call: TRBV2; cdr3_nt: TGTGCCAGCAGTGAAGGAGGGACAGGGAATGAAAAACTGTTTTTT; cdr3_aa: CASSEGGTGNEKLFF
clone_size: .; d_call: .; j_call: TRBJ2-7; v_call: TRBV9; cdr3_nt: TGTGCCAGCAGCTTCAGACTAGTTGGCGAGCAGTACTTC; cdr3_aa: CASSFRLVGEQYF
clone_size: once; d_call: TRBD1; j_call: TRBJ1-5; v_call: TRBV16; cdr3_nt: TGTGCCAGCAGCCAGACAGGGCCCGATCAGCCCCAGCATTTT; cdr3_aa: CASSQTGPDQPQHF
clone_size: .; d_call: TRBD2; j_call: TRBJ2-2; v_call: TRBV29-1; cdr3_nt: TGCAGCGTTGAGAAAAAACCGTCCCGGGAGGGGACCGGGGAGCTGTTTTTT; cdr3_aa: CSVEKKPSREGTGELFF
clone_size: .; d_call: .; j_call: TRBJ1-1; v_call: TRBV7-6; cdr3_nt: TGTGCCAGCAGCTTACACGGGGGGCAAGTGGGGACTGAAGCTTTCTTT; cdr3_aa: CASSLHGGQVGTEAFF
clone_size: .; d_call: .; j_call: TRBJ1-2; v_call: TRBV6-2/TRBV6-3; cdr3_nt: TGTGCCAGCAGTTCCGTCCCGCAGGCTGCAAATGGCTACACCTTC; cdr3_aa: CASSSVPQAANGYTF
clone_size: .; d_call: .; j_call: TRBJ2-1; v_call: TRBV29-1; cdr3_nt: TGCAGCGTTGTGGAGAATGAGCAGTTCTTC; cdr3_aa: CSVVENEQFF
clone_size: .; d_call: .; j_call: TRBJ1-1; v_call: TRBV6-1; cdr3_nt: TGTGCCAGCAGTGGACGACGACACGTACAGAACACTGAAGCTTTCTTT; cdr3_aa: CASSGRRHVQNTEAFF
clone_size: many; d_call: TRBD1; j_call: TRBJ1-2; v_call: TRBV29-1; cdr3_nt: TGCAGCGTTGCAGGGGGCGCGGGCTATGGCTACACCTTC; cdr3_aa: CSVAGGAGYGYTF
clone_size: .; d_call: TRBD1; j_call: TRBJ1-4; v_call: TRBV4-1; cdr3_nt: TGCGCCAGCAGCCAGGGACAGCGTAATGAAAAACTGTTTTTT; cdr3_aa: CASSQGQRNEKLFF
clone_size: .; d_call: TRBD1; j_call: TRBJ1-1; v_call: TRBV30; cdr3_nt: TGTGCCTGGAGTGTTCCGGGACAGGGGGGAATCGCTGAAGCTTTCTTT; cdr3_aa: CAWSVPGQGGIAEAFF
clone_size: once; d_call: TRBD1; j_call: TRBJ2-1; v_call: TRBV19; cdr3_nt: TGTGCCAGTAGTATGGGACAGGGGGTCAATGAGCAGTTCTTC; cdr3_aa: CASSMGQGVNEQFF
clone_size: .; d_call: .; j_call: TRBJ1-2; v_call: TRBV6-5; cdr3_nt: TGTGCCAGCAGTTATAGGGGGAGCGACTATGGCTACACCTTC; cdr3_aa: CASSYRGSDYGYTF
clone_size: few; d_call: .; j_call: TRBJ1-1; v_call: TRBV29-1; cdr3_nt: TGCAGCGTTGCTATGCGACAGAGCCCTCGGACTGAAGCTTTCTTT; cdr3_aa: CSVAMRQSPRTEAFF
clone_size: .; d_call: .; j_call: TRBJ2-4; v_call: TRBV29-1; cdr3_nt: TGCAGCGTCGAGGAGAACATTCAGTACTTC; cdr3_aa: CSVEENIQYF
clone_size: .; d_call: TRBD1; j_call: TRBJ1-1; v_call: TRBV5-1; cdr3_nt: TGCGCCAGCAGCCGCTCTCAGGGGGCAGACACTGAAGCTTTCTTT; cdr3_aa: CASSRSQGADTEAFF
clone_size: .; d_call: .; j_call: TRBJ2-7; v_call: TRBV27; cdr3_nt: TGTGCCAGCAGTTTGGCCGTCTCCTACGAGCAGTACTTC; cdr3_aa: CASSLAVSYEQYF
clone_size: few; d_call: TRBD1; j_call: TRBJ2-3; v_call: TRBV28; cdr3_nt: TGTGCCAGCGGGACAGCCAGCACAGATACGCAGTATTTT; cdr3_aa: CASGTASTDTQYF
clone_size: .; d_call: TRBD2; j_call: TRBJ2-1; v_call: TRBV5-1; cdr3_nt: TGCGCCAGCAGCTTGATTGGGACTAGCGGGGTGGGGCAGTTCTTC; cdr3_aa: CASSLIGTSGVGQFF
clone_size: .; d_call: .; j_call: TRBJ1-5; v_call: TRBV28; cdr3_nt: TGTGCCAGCGACAGTTCCAATCAGCCCCAGCATTTT; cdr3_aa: CASDSSNQPQHF
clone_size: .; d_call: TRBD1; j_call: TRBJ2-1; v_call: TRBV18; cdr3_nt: TGTGCCAGCTCACCCCAAGACAGGGGGGGTGCGGATGAGCAGTTCTTC; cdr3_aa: CASSPQDRGGADEQFF
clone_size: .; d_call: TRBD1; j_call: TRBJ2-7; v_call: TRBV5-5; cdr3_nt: TGTGCCAGCAGTTTGGGACAGTCCTACGAGCAGTACTTC; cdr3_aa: CASSLGQSYEQYF
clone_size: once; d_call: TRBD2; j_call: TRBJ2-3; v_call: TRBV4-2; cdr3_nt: TGTGCCAGCAACCAAGGGGCGGGAGGGCCAGATACGCAGTATTTT; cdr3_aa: CASNQGAGGPDTQYF
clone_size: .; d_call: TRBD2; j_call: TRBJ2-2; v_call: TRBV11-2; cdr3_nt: TGTGCCAGCAGCGTGGGGACTAGCGGGAGAATCGGGGAGCTGTTTTTT; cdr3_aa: CASSVGTSGRIGELFF
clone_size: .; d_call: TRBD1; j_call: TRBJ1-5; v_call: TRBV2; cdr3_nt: TGTGCCAGGGGGACAGGTAACAATCAGCCCCAGCATTTT; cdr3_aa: CARGTGNNQPQHF
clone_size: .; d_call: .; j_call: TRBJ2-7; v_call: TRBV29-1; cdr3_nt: TGCAGCGTCCGGACTGGATACGAGCAGTACTTC; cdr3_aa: CSVRTGYEQYF
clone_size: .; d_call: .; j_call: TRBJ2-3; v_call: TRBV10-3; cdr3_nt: TGTGCCATCAGTGTCTGGGCAGGATCTTTTCCAGATACGCAGTATTTT; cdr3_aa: CAISVWAGSFPDTQYF